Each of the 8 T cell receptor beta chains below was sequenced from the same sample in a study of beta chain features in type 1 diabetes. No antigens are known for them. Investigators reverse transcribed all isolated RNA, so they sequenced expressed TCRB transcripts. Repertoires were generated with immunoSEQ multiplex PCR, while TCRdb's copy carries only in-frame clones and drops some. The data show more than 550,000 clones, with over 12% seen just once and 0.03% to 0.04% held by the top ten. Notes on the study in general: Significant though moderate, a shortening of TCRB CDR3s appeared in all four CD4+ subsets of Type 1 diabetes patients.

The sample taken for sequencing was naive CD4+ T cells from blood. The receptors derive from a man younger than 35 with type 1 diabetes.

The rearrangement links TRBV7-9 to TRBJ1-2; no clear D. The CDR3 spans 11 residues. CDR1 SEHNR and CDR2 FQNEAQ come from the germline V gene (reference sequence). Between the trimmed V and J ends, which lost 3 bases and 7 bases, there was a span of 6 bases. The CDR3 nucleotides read TGTGCCAGCAGCTTGGACGCTGGCTACACCTTC. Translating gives CASSLDAGYTF.

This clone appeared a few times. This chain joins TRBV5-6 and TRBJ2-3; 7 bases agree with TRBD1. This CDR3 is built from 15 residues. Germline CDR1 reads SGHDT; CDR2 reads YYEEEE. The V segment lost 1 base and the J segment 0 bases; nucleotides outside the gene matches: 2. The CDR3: CASSLPTGSTDTQYF. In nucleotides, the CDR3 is TGTGCCAGCAGCTTGCCGACAGGGAGCACAGATACGCAGTATTTT.

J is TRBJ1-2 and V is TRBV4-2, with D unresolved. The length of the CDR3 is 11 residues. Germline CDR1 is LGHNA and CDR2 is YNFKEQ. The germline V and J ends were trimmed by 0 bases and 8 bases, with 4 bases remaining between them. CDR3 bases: TGTGCCAGCAGCCAAGAATTGGGCTACACCTTC. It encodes CASSQELGYTF.

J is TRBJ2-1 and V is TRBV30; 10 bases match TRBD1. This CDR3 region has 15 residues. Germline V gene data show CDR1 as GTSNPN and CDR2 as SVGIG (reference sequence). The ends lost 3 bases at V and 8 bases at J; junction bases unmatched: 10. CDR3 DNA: TGTGCCTGGAGGTACCGACAGGGGGCAATCGATGAGCAGTTCTTC. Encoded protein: CAWRYRQGAIDEQFF.

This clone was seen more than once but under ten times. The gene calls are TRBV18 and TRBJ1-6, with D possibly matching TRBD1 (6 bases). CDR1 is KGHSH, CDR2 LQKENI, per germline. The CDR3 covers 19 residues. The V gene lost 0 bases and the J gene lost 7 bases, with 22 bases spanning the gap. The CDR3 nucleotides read TGTGCCAGCTCACCACCACAGGGAGCAACCTGGCCACCGAATTCACCCCTCCACTTT. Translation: CASSPPQGATWPPNSPLHF.

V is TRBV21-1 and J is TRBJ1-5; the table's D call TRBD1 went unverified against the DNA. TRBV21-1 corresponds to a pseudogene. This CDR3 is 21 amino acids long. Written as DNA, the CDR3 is TGTGCCAGCAGCAAAGCCCTAATGACAGGGCGTGCGGTTGAGGGCAATCAGCCCCAGCATTTT. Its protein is CASSKALMTGRAVEGNQPQHF.

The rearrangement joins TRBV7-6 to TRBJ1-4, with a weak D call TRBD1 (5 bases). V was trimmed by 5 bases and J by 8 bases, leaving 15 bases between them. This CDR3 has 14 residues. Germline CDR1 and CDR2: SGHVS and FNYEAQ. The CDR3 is CASSHRLRDEKLFF. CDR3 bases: TGTGCCAGCAGCCACCGGCTGCGGGACGAAAAACTGTTTTTT.

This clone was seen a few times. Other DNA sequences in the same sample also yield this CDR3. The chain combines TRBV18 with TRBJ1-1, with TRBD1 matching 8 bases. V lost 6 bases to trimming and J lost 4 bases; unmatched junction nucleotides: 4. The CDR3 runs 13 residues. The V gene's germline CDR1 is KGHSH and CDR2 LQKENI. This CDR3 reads CASSRTGGTEAFF. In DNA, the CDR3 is TGTGCCAGCTCCCGTACAGGGGGCACTGAAGCTTTCTTT.